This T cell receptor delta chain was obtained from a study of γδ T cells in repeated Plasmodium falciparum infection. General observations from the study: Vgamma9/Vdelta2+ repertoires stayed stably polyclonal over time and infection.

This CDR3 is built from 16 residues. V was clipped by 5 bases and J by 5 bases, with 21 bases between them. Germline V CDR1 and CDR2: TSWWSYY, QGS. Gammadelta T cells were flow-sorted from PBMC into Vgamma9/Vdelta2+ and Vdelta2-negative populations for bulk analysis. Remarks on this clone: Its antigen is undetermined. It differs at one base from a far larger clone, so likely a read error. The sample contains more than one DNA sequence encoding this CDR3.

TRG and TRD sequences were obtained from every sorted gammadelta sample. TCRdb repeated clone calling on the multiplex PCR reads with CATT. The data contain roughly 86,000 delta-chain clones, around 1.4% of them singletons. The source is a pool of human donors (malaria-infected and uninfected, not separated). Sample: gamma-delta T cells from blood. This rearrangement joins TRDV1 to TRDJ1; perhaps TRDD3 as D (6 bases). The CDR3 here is CALGKGLLLGKDKLIF. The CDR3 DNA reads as TGTGCTCTTGGGAAAGGCCTATTGCTGGGGAAGGATAAACTCATCTTT.